The 22 T cell receptor beta chains below were found in one sample sequenced in a study of immune cell composition in non-small cell lung cancer. This table comes from immunoSEQ multiplex PCR, and its TCRdb copy is limited to in-frame clones, with some not included. The sample shows about 6,600 clones, 65% to 85% of them seen only once. The source material was lung tumor tissue. The receptors shown here come from a human donor with non-small cell lung cancer.

As regards this clone: In the same sample, other DNA sequences code for this CDR3. The chain has TRBV6-5 and TRBJ1-2; a possible D gene is TRBD1 (5 bases). This CDR3 region has 13 residues. CDR1 and CDR2 (germline): MNHEY, SVGAGI. Trimming removed 4 bases from V and 7 bases from J, with 13 bases in between. As DNA, the CDR3 is TGTGCCAGCAGTTCCGACAGTAGATCTGGCTACACCTTC. This sequence encodes CASSSDSRSGYTF.

This clone has only one observation. The chain joins TRBV6-6 to TRBJ2-1; possible D gene TRBD1, 6 bases. Trimming took 0 bases from V and 7 from J, leaving 16 bases between them. Germline assignment: CDR1 MNHNY and CDR2 SVGAGI (reference sequence). CDR3 size: 16 residues. The chain's CDR3 is CASSYSRRGILNEQFF. The CDR3 nucleotides are TGTGCCAGCAGTTACTCGCGCAGGGGAATATTGAATGAGCAGTTCTTC.

The chain employs TRBV10-3 and TRBJ2-1; 10 bases fit TRBD1. Germline V gene lookup returns CDR1 ENHRY and CDR2 SYGVKD. V was clipped by 10 bases and J by 6 bases; unmatched bases: 12. The CDR3 is 15 residues long. CDR3 loop: CATRPGQGVRNEQFF. In DNA form, the CDR3 reads TGTGCCACAAGGCCCGGACAGGGGGTACGCAATGAGCAGTTCTTC.

As DNA, the CDR3 is TGTGCCAGTAGTACTGGGTGGGACTCCCGGGCGGCCGGGGAGCTGTTTTTT. Its translation is CASSTGWDSRAAGELFF. The chain employs TRBV19 and TRBJ2-2, with D tentatively TRBD2 (6 bases). The V end lost 4 bases, the J end lost 6 bases, and 21 bases lay between the germline ends. Germline V CDR1 and CDR2: LNHDA, SQIVND (reference sequence). The CDR3 sequence is 17 residues long.

The chain couples TRBV4-2 to TRBJ1-6; D perhaps matches TRBD1 (6 bases). V was shortened by 3 bases and J by 8 bases, with 20 bases between the two germline ends. The length of the CDR3 is 17 residues. CDR1 is LGHNA, CDR2 YNFKEQ, per germline. The CDR3 loop is CASSHLGGGNVDSPLHF. As DNA, the CDR3 is TGTGCCAGCAGCCACCTAGGGGGGGGAAATGTTGATTCACCCCTCCACTTT.

This clone was picked up a small number of times. The J gene is TRBJ1-2, the V gene TRBV19; D is perhaps TRBD1 (6 bases). V dropped 11 bases and J dropped 2 bases, with 21 bases sitting between them. The germline V gene has CDR1 LNHDA and CDR2 SQIVND (reference sequence). CDR3 length equals 15 residues. CDR3 residues: CALPPPGARNYGYTF. CDR3 nucleotide sequence: TGTGCCTTACCCCCACCAGGGGCACGCAACTATGGCTACACCTTC.

The rearrangement links TRBV11-2 to TRBJ2-7, with D perhaps TRBD1 (6 bases). Germline V lookup: CDR1 SGHAT, CDR2 FQNNGV. The CDR3 covers 17 residues. With 4 bases removed from V and 3 bases from J, the gap between germline ends came to 22 bases. Written as DNA, the CDR3 is TGTGCCAGCAGCTCCTGGGGACATGATGGAAACTACTACGAGCAGTACTTC. Protein sequence: CASSSWGHDGNYYEQYF.

The chain uses TRBV6-1 and TRBJ1-1; a weak D match, TRBD1 (5 bases). Trimming left V 3 bases short and J 6 bases short, with 23 bases between. CDR1 MNHNS and CDR2 SASEGT come from the germline V gene. CDR3 length equals 17 residues. The CDR3 region has the DNA TGTGCCAGCAGTGAGGGTCGGGGAACACGGGGGATTGCTGAAGCTTTCTTT. Its translation is CASSEGRGTRGIAEAFF.

This clone is categorized as medium-sized. The chain joins TRBV7-3 to TRBJ1-5; D not resolved. CDR3 length: 15 residues. Germline lookup yields CDR1 SGHTA and CDR2 FQGTGA. Between the trimmed V and J ends, which lost 5 bases and 3 bases, there was a span of 14 bases. The CDR3 DNA is TGTGCCAGCAGCGATTACGTCGGTTACAATCAGCCCCAGCATTTT. Its translation is CASSDYVGYNQPQHF.

The chain couples TRBV19 to TRBJ2-3; TRBD2 might be the D (5 bases). Germline CDR1 and CDR2: LNHDA and SQIVND (reference sequence). The V and J ends lost 5 bases and 7 bases respectively, with 16 bases between them. The length of the CDR3 is 14 residues. DNA for the CDR3: TGTGCCAGTAGTGACCAGTTGTCTAGCTATACGCAGTATTTT. This translates into CASSDQLSSYTQYF.

The rearrangement joins TRBV4-2 to TRBJ1-6; 8 bases line up with TRBD1. Germline V gene data show CDR1 as LGHNA and CDR2 as YNFKEQ. V lost 3 bases and J lost 8; bases outside the gene matches: 9. The CDR3 has 16 amino acids. The CDR3 nucleotides are TGTGCCAGCAGCCAGATCGGTGAGACAGGGGATTCACCCCTCCACTTT. Its translation: CASSQIGETGDSPLHF.

The J gene is TRBJ2-4, the V gene TRBV2; tentative D call: TRBD2 (5 bases). The CDR3 runs 16 residues. V lost 1 base to trimming and J lost 2 bases, with 12 bases between them. In germline, CDR1 is SNHLY, CDR2 FYNNEI. CDR3 sequence reads: CASSEGGYGTKNIQYF. The DNA of the CDR3 is TGTGCCAGCAGTGAAGGAGGGTACGGAACCAAAAACATTCAGTACTTC.

The chain has TRBV7-6 and TRBJ2-6; 7 bases line up with TRBD1. CDR1 and CDR2 from the germline V gene are SGHVS and FNYEAQ. The CDR3 contains 16 residues. The junction had 2 bases not matched to a gene; V was cut back by 1 base and J by 2 bases. The CDR3 nucleotides are TGTGCCAGCAGCTTAGGCAGGGGGACTGGGGCCAACGTCCTGACTTTC. Translating it yields CASSLGRGTGANVLTF.

This CDR3 is CASSQAGGAWHEQFF. The CDR3 bases are TGCGCCAGCAGCCAAGCCGGGGGGGCCTGGCATGAGCAGTTCTTC. The chain uses TRBV4-1 and TRBJ2-1; 8 nucleotides align to TRBD2. CDR1 MGHRA and CDR2 YSYEKL come from the germline V gene. V was clipped by 1 base and J by 8 bases; unmatched bases: 7. The CDR3 spans 15 residues.

CDR3 bases: TGTGCCAGCAGTTTGTGGCAGGGTGGATCCTACGAGCAGTACTTC. It codes for CASSLWQGGSYEQYF. The chain has TRBV28 and TRBJ2-7; TRBD1 might be the D (5 bases). The CDR3 runs to 15 residues. In germline, CDR1 is MDHEN, CDR2 SYDVKM. Trimming stripped 3 bases from V and 1 base from J, with 13 bases between.

The chain joins TRBV5-1 to TRBJ2-3; a weak D match, TRBD2 (6 bases). CDR1 is SGHRS and CDR2 is YFSETQ in the germline V gene. This CDR3 comprises 16 residues. The V end lost 0 bases, the J end lost 4 bases, and 15 bases lay between the germline ends. For the CDR3, the DNA is TGCGCCAGCAGCTTGGGCGGGACCCACGGGGCAGATACGCAGTATTTT. Translation gives CASSLGGTHGADTQYF.

The chain has TRBV7-2 and TRBJ1-2; no clear D. Germline values: CDR1 SGHTA, CDR2 FQGNSA. V lost 2 bases and J 5 bases, leaving 12 bases between the germline ends. The CDR3 is made up of 14 amino acids. CDR3 amino acids: CASSLNKAGYGYTF. CDR3 DNA sequence: TGTGCCAGCAGCTTAAACAAAGCGGGTTATGGCTACACCTTC.

This chain joins TRBV6-5 and TRBJ2-2, with a tentative D call TRBD1 (5 bases). The length of the CDR3 is 16 residues. V was shortened by 2 bases and J by 1 base, with 11 bases between the two germline ends. Germline assignment: CDR1 MNHEY and CDR2 SVGAGI. The CDR3 here is CASSYLFTGNTGELFF. Written as DNA, the CDR3 is TGTGCCAGCAGTTACCTCTTCACAGGGAACACCGGGGAGCTGTTTTTT.

The rearrangement joins TRBV7-8 to TRBJ2-2; D is undetermined. V lost 2 bases and J 1 base, leaving 8 bases between the germline ends. The CDR3 runs to 15 residues. Germline values: CDR1 SGHVS, CDR2 FQNEAQ. Here the CDR3 DNA reads TGTGCCAGCAGCTTAATCGGTCAGAACACCGGGGAGCTGTTTTTT. This translates into CASSLIGQNTGELFF.

The J gene is TRBJ2-2, the V gene TRBV15, with 10 nucleotides matching TRBD1. The CDR3 has 17 amino acids. Unmatched junction bases numbered 6, after V lost 3 bases and J lost 2 bases. Germline assignment: CDR1 LNHNV and CDR2 YYDKDF (reference sequence). CDR3 protein: CATSSPRDRGNTGELFF. The CDR3 DNA reads as TGTGCCACCAGCAGCCCCAGGGACAGGGGAAACACCGGGGAGCTGTTTTTT.

The chain employs TRBV6-1 and TRBJ1-5; no reliable D call. V lost 3 bases and J 3 bases, leaving 12 bases between the germline ends. The CDR3 loop spans 15 amino acids. Per germline, CDR1 MNHNS and CDR2 SASEGT. The DNA for the CDR3 is TGTGCCAGCAGTGAGCCCGGGATTTTCAATCAGCCCCAGCATTTT. This codes for CASSEPGIFNQPQHF.

V gene TRBV19 combines with J gene TRBJ2-7; TRBD2 matches at 9 bases. V shed 1 base and J 3 bases; nucleotides not matched to a gene: 7. CDR1 and CDR2 from the germline V gene are LNHDA and SQIVND (reference sequence). The CDR3 covers 16 residues. DNA for the CDR3: TGTGCCAGTAGTATAGGAAGGGCTAGCGGGAACTACGAGCAGTACTTC. Protein product: CASSIGRASGNYEQYF.